The source of this TCR beta chain is a study of blood T cell repertoires in COVID-19. Study details: Acute and convalescent COVID-19 specimens originated in the United States, Italy and Spain.

CDR3 size: 14 residues. V lost 0 bases, J lost 7 bases, and 13 bases lay in between. Germline-derived CDR1 and CDR2 are SGHRS and YFSETQ. Libraries were prepared by immunoSEQ multiplex PCR; TCRdb keeps only in-frame clonotypes and omits some of them. The data hold more than 65,000 clones, with around three quarters observed a single time. The sequencing input was peripheral blood. V is TRBV5-1 and J is TRBJ1-2, with D perhaps TRBD1 (5 bases). The TCR sequence derives from a woman older than 75 with active or convalescent COVID-19. This chain's CDR3 is CASSLEGMGPGYTF. CDR3 coding DNA: TGCGCCAGCAGCTTGGAAGGCATGGGGCCTGGCTACACCTTC.